These T cell receptor beta chains were read from a single sample in a study of shared clonotypes between healthy human individuals. Clones were sequenced by immunoSEQ multiplex PCR, and TCRdb holds only the in-frame ones, with some missing. Of roughly 2,000,000 clones listed, about 95% are singletons. Sequencing was done on a sample of naive CD8+ T cells sorted from blood. These TCRs come from a man between 18 and 35 years old in good health. The CDR3 runs from the conserved cysteine through the conserved F or W. Fields, in order: V gene, J gene, D gene, CDR3 DNA, CDR3 protein. A D gene is named only where the DNA matches it firmly.

V gene: TRBV10-3
J gene: TRBJ1-1
D gene: -
CDR3 DNA: TGTGCCATCAGTCAGGGGCCTGAAGCTTTCTTT
CDR3 protein: CAISQGPEAFF

V gene: TRBV11-2
J gene: TRBJ2-5
D gene: -
CDR3 DNA: TGTGCCAGCAGCTTAGTAGGAGGACAGTTACAAGAGACCCAGTACTTC
CDR3 protein: CASSLVGGQLQETQYF

V gene: TRBV28
J gene: TRBJ1-1
D gene: -
CDR3 DNA: TGTGCCAGCAGTTCCAGGGGAGGGACTGAAGCTTTCTTT
CDR3 protein: CASSSRGGTEAFF

V gene: TRBV30
J gene: TRBJ2-4
D gene: TRBD2
CDR3 DNA: TGTGCCTGGAGCGAGACTAGCGGGCAAAACATTCAGTACTTC
CDR3 protein: CAWSETSGQNIQYF

V gene: TRBV10-3
J gene: TRBJ1-1
D gene: -
CDR3 DNA: TGTGCCATCAGTGACCCTTCAGGGAGGACCACTGAAGCTTTCTTT
CDR3 protein: CAISDPSGRTTEAFF

V gene: TRBV30
J gene: TRBJ1-6
D gene: -
CDR3 DNA: TGTGCCTGGAGTGGGGAGAATAATTCACCCCTCCACTTT
CDR3 protein: CAWSGENNSPLHF

V gene: TRBV25-1
J gene: TRBJ1-4
D gene: -
CDR3 DNA: TGTGCCAGCAGTGAATGGGCAGAGGAGAATGAAAAACTGTTTTTT
CDR3 protein: CASSEWAEENEKLFF

V gene: TRBV7-9
J gene: TRBJ2-2
D gene: -
CDR3 DNA: TGTGCCAGCAGCGACCTAGGGGGTTCCGGGGAGCTGTTTTTT
CDR3 protein: CASSDLGGSGELFF

V gene: TRBV28
J gene: TRBJ1-1
D gene: -
CDR3 DNA: TGTGCCAGCATTACTACGGGGGGACCCCTGAACACTGAAGCTTTCTTT
CDR3 protein: CASITTGGPLNTEAFF

V gene: TRBV6-6
J gene: TRBJ1-4
D gene: -
CDR3 DNA: TGTGCCAGCCAAACGGCCGGTAGTCTTGAAAAACTGTTTTTT
CDR3 protein: CASQTAGSLEKLFF